This paragraph reports one TCR beta chain. The antigen is not known. The record originates from a study of shared clonotypes between healthy human individuals. Study observations and caveats: In contrast to clonotypes shared by all four donors, non-shared clonotypes had lower generation probabilities. Sharing across a few donors was seen in about 5% of naive CD4 clonotypes.

The CDR3 length is 14 residues. Germline V CDR1 and CDR2: SGHDT, YYEEEE. V lost 3 bases and J lost 2, with 11 bases in between. Libraries were prepared by immunoSEQ multiplex PCR; TCRdb keeps only in-frame clonotypes and omits some of them. The table records around 2.3 million clones, approximately 95% of them present only once. What was sequenced was naive CD4+ T cells sorted from blood. Specified subset: CD45RA+ positively selected. The chain joins TRBV5-6 to TRBJ2-5, with D perhaps TRBD1 or TRBD2 (5 bases each). This TCR came from a man in his late teens or twenties in good health. CDR3: CASSWGTVQETQYF. The CDR3 DNA is TGTGCCAGCAGCTGGGGGACGGTTCAAGAGACCCAGTACTTC.